This paragraph reports one TCR beta chain. V gave up 6 bases and J gave up 5 bases; unmatched junction bases: 14. The V gene's germline CDR1 is MDHEN and CDR2 SYDVKM. The CDR3 is 16 residues long. These data come from a study of T cells in Graves' hyperthyroidism and ophthalmopathy. Amplified TCR beta CDR3 regions derived from RNA transcripts. In the first-round RT-PCR of the TCR CDR3, the HTBI primer set was used. TCRdb reprocessed the multiplex PCR reads via MiXCR and lists one record per CDR3 protein. Of over 500,000 distinct CDR3 sequences listed, around 15% were seen once; the top ten hold about 29%.

The receptor comes from a woman aged 25 to 39 with Graves' ophthalmopathy. This chain joins TRBV28 and TRBJ2-7; 9 bases match TRBD1. The specimen was blood. The CDR3 DNA reads as TGTGCCAGCAGCCTCCCCTTCCGGGACAGGGAACACGAGCAGTACTTC. This encodes CASSLPFRDREHEQYF.